Below, 13 T cell receptor beta chains from the same sample are listed, as sequenced in a study of T cell repertoires in cytomegalovirus infection. TCRdb itself ran the reads through MiXCR, one entry per CDR3 protein. The sample lists under 90,000 distinct CDR3 sequences, about 45% occurring once. Their antigens are not known. Sequenced material: CD8+ T cells from cultured PBMCs, taken from culture after CMV antigen stimulation. The source is a human donor in good health (CMV status not recorded). Some clones in this sample may be carry-over from other donors' samples.

CDR3 sequence reads: CASSLASPGGGTAFF. CDR3 coding DNA: TGTGCCAGCAGCTTAGCTTCCCCCGGGGGAGGGACGGCTTTCTTT. The chain carries TRBV7-6 and TRBJ1-1, with D perhaps TRBD1 (5 bases). Trimming took 0 bases from V and 11 from J, leaving 19 bases between them. Germline V gene lookup returns CDR1 SGHVS and CDR2 FNYEAQ. CDR3 length equals 15 residues.

This chain joins TRBV10-3 and TRBJ1-5; no clear D gene. The CDR3 is made up of 15 amino acids. Germline lookup yields CDR1 ENHRY and CDR2 SYGVKD. V was clipped by 0 bases and J by 6 bases, with 12 bases between them. CDR3 DNA: TGTGCCATCAGTGAGTCGTTGGGGTTCGGTCAGCCCCAGCATTTT. Protein sequence: CAISESLGFGQPQHF.

The chain links TRBV12-3 or TRBV12-4 to TRBJ1-2, with TRBD1 identical over 7 bases. The CDR3 length is 17 residues. With 3 bases clipped from V and 1 base from J, the junction kept 11 bases outside the gene matches. The CDR3, as DNA: TGTGCCAGCAGTTTGGCCCTTAGGGGACAGAGTAACTATGGCTACACCTTC. Residues: CASSLALRGQSNYGYTF.

This sequence joins TRBV18 and TRBJ2-1, with TRBD2 matching over 8 bases. The CDR3 runs 15 residues. The germline V gene has CDR1 KGHSH and CDR2 LQKENI. The ends lost 3 bases at V and 7 bases at J; junction bases unmatched: 8. CDR3 nucleotides: TGTGCCAGCTCACCCCTGGGGCGGGAGGAGAATGAGCAGTTCTTC. The encoded protein is CASSPLGREENEQFF.

V usage is TRBV7-9 and J usage is TRBJ2-2; D call uncertain. Germline assignment: CDR1 SEHNR and CDR2 FQNEAQ (reference sequence). With 6 bases removed from V and 4 bases from J, the gap between germline ends came to 9 bases. This CDR3 contains 13 residues. In DNA form, the CDR3 reads TGTGCCAGCAGATTCGATGGCACCGGGGAGCTGTTTTTT. It yields the protein CASRFDGTGELFF.

Comment on this clonotype: The CDR3 carries no conserved terminal phenylalanine or tryptophan, so it likely arises from a read error. The chain couples TRBV7-9 to TRBJ1-6; TRBD1 is a possible D gene (5 bases). The length of the CDR3 is 14 residues. Germline V gene sequence: CDR1 SEHNR, CDR2 FQNEAQ (reference sequence). CDR3 nucleotides: TGTGCCAGCAGGGGGGAAGGGCATAATTCACTCCTCCACTTA. Protein product: CASRGEGHNSLLHL.

The chain carries TRBV4-1 and TRBJ2-2; 11 bases match TRBD2. The CDR3 extends over 19 amino acids. Germline V CDR1 and CDR2: MGHRA, YSYEKL. Trimming at V came to 2 bases and at J to 1 base, leaving 9 bases not matched to a gene. The CDR3 loop is CASSQPGTSGWENTGELFF. CDR3 sequence (DNA): TGCGCCAGCAGCCAACCCGGGACTAGCGGTTGGGAGAACACCGGGGAGCTGTTTTTT.

The chain couples TRBV6-6 to TRBJ2-7; 7 nucleotides line up with TRBD2. Germline V lookup: CDR1 MNHNY, CDR2 SVGAGI (reference sequence). This CDR3 is 15 amino acids long. V trimming: 6 bases; J trimming: 2 bases; junction bases outside the gene matches: 10. CDR3 in DNA: TGTGCCAGCAGCCAACCCGGACTAGGGGCCTACGAGCAGTACTTC. This encodes CASSQPGLGAYEQYF.

The chain employs TRBV20-1 and TRBJ1-6, with D unclear. Germline V gene data show CDR1 as DFQATT and CDR2 as SNEGSKA (reference sequence). The CDR3 length is 17 residues. Between the trimmed V and J ends, which lost 6 bases and 0 bases, there was a span of 18 bases. The CDR3 bases are TGCAGTGCCAAGTGGACGATTCGGGGCTCCTATAATTCACCCCTCCACTTT. Translating it yields CSAKWTIRGSYNSPLHF.

The CDR3 protein is CASSRIRGHEQFF. CDR3 DNA: TGTGCCAGCAGCCGTATCAGGGGTCATGAGCAGTTCTTC. J is TRBJ2-1 and V is TRBV14; D possibly corresponds to TRBD1 (6 bases). The V gene lost 4 bases and the J gene lost 8 bases, with 12 bases spanning the gap. CDR1 SGHDN and CDR2 FVKESK come from the germline V gene. The CDR3 runs 13 residues.

This clonotype was observed a few times. This chain joins TRBV7-6 and TRBJ2-1; 9 bases line up with TRBD2. The CDR3 sequence is 18 residues long. V dropped 7 bases and J dropped 6; count of bases not matched to a gene: 19. Germline V gene sequence: CDR1 SGHVS, CDR2 FNYEAQ. The CDR3 protein is CASNQGWSGGRPFNEQFF. CDR3 nucleotide sequence: TGTGCCAGCAACCAAGGGTGGAGCGGGGGGAGGCCTTTCAATGAGCAGTTCTTC.

This chain links TRBV7-3 with TRBJ2-3, with D perhaps TRBD1 (6 bases). The CDR3 contains 17 residues. Germline values: CDR1 SGHTA, CDR2 FQGTGA. The germline V and J ends were trimmed by 5 bases and 3 bases, with 21 bases remaining between them. DNA for the CDR3: TGTGCCAGCAGCCCAAACCCCCGACACAGGGTTACAGATACGCAGTATTTT. This sequence encodes CASSPNPRHRVTDTQYF.

This sequence joins TRBV12-3 or TRBV12-4 and TRBJ2-1, with D perhaps matching TRBD1 (6 bases). The CDR3 runs to 15 residues. Trimming left V 1 base short and J 2 bases short, with 9 bases between. This CDR3 is CASSLGGRTYNEQFF. The CDR3 region has the DNA TGTGCCAGCAGTTTAGGGGGGCGAACCTACAATGAGCAGTTCTTC.